These 19 T cell receptor beta chains share one sample of origin, sequenced in a study of T-cell memory formation after mild COVID-19. TCRdb redid the calling of the 5' RACE reads with MiXCR, one entry per CDR3 protein. This table holds about 250,000 distinct CDR3 sequences, 15% found once. The specimen sequenced was PBMCs or a T cell subset sorted from them (not recorded which). The receptor set was obtained from an adult woman who had mild COVID-19 (a few samples of this study predate the infection). Cell type and time point are not known.

The chain employs TRBV7-9 and TRBJ2-2; D uncertain. CDR1 and CDR2 (germline): SEHNR, FQNEAQ (reference sequence). V was cut by 5 bases and J by 8 bases, with 9 bases left in between. The CDR3 is 12 amino acids. CDR3 amino acids: CASSKTRGELFF. The CDR3, as DNA: TGTGCCAGCAGCAAGACCCGGGGGGAGCTGTTTTTT.

This clonotype was counted a few times. The V and J genes are TRBV4-1 and TRBJ1-2; D remains ambiguous. CDR1 is MGHRA and CDR2 is YSYEKL in the germline V gene. V lost 3 bases and J lost 3, with 11 bases in between. This CDR3 has 14 residues. The CDR3: CASSHSGFYYGYTF. In DNA, the CDR3 is TGCGCCAGCAGCCATTCGGGATTTTACTATGGCTACACCTTC.

This chain links TRBV20-1 with TRBJ2-1, with a possible D match to TRBD1 (5 bases). V was cut by 3 bases and J by 12 bases, with 21 bases left in between. Germline-derived CDR1 and CDR2 are DFQATT and SNEGSKA (reference sequence). CDR3 size: 14 residues. Here the CDR3 reads CSASSRERWEGQFF. In nucleotides, the CDR3 is TGCAGTGCTAGTTCCAGGGAACGATGGGAAGGGCAGTTCTTC.

This clonotype has a handful of counts. This chain joins TRBV9 and TRBJ2-5, with 9 bases matching TRBD2. CDR1 SGDLS and CDR2 YYNGEE come from the germline V gene. CDR3 length: 16 amino acids. With V trimmed by 10 bases and J by 5 bases, 18 bases remained unmatched. CDR3 nucleotide sequence: TGTGCCTCCCAAGCTCGGGGCGGGGGGGCCAGGGAGACCCAGTACTTC. Protein product: CASQARGGGARETQYF.

The V and J genes are TRBV2 and TRBJ1-1, with TRBD1 as a possible D gene (5 bases). The CDR3 has 13 amino acids. CDR1 is SNHLY and CDR2 is FYNNEI in the germline V gene. The V end was cut by 7 bases, the J end by 1 base, with 10 bases between. The CDR3 region has the DNA TGTGCCAGCATCTGGCAGGGGAACACTGAAGCTTTCTTT. This encodes CASIWQGNTEAFF.

The DNA for the CDR3 is TGTGCCAGCAGCCAGTTGGACCCTGGGAACTATGGCTACACCTTC. The encoded protein is CASSQLDPGNYGYTF. The chain has TRBV4-2 and TRBJ1-2, with D hard to call. CDR1 and CDR2 (germline): LGHNA, YNFKEQ. The CDR3 sequence is 15 residues long. V lost 3 bases, J lost 2 bases, and 13 bases lay in between.

This clonotype was recorded a few times. J is TRBJ1-1 and V is TRBV18; 7 nucleotides match TRBD1. Germline CDR1 reads KGHSH; CDR2 reads LQKENI. CDR3 length: 14 residues. With V trimmed by 5 bases and J by 0 bases, 3 bases remained unmatched. The CDR3 DNA reads as TGTGCCAGCTCAGGGGACAGCATGAACACTGAAGCTTTCTTT. Its translation: CASSGDSMNTEAFF.

Details on this clonotype: The germline gene is not matched at one end of the junction; a read error may be the cause. The chain uses TRBV3-1 and TRBJ1-2; D might be TRBD1 (5 bases). The CDR3 length is 16 residues. In germline, CDR1 is LGHDT, CDR2 YNNKEL (reference sequence). Here the CDR3 DNA reads TGTGCCTGCAGCCAGACAGCCCATGCGGGATCCTATGGCTACACCTTC. Protein sequence: CACSQTAHAGSYGYTF.

This chain uses TRBV12-3 or TRBV12-4 with TRBJ2-5; D gene uncertain. The CDR3 has 14 amino acids. Trimming cost V 2 bases and J 3 bases, with 10 bases left between them. CDR3 in amino acids: CASSLRRGEETQYF. The CDR3 DNA sequence: TGTGCCAGCAGTTTAAGACGAGGAGAAGAGACCCAGTACTTC.

This chain joins TRBV7-2 and TRBJ1-6, with 10 bases fitting TRBD1. Per germline, CDR1 SGHTA and CDR2 FQGNSA. This CDR3 region has 14 residues. V was pared by 5 bases and J by 10 bases, with 5 bases of the junction left unmatched. CDR3 sequence (DNA): TGTGCCAGCAGCCTCGGACAGGGGGGCTCACCCCTCCACTTT. It encodes CASSLGQGGSPLHF.

This chain links TRBV24-1 with TRBJ2-5; TRBD1 matches at 8 bases. The CDR3 is made up of 15 amino acids. J was trimmed by 5 bases and V by 3 bases; bases with no gene match: 7. CDR1 and CDR2 from the germline V gene are KGHDR and SFDVKD. CDR3 nucleotide sequence: TGTGCCACCAGTGATCGGACAGGGATCAGGGAGACCCAGTACTTC. It yields the protein CATSDRTGIRETQYF.

V and J are TRBV7-9 and TRBJ2-3; 9 bases are a match to TRBD2. The CDR3 runs to 14 residues. Looked up from germline, CDR1 is SEHNR and CDR2 is FQNEAQ (reference sequence). With 6 bases clipped from V and 1 base from J, the junction kept 2 bases outside the gene matches. CDR3 residues: CASRPSGGTDTQYF. In DNA form, the CDR3 reads TGTGCCAGCAGGCCTAGCGGGGGCACAGATACGCAGTATTTT.

On this clonotype: At one of its ends the junction is not consistent with the germline gene, which may arise from a read error. CDR3 sequence reads: CASSLLSRLAF. The CDR3 DNA sequence: TGTGCCAGCAGCTTACTGAGTAGGTTAGCGTTC. The chain combines TRBV7-2 with TRBJ2-7; a possible D gene is TRBD2 (5 bases). Per the germline V gene, CDR1 is SGHTA and CDR2 is FQGNSA. The length of the CDR3 is 11 residues.

This clonotype occurred a few times. The chain joins TRBV29-1 to TRBJ2-1, with 9 positions matching TRBD1. V lost 7 bases, J lost 4 bases, and 5 bases stayed unmatched. The CDR3 extends over 13 amino acids. In germline, CDR1 is SQVTM, CDR2 ANQGSEA. CDR3 DNA sequence: TGCAGCGCCGGACAGGGGAGGTACAATGAGCAGTTCTTC. Translating gives CSAGQGRYNEQFF.

The chain joins TRBV7-9 to TRBJ2-1, with D unclear. Germline V CDR1 and CDR2: SEHNR, FQNEAQ (reference sequence). The CDR3 has 11 residues. V was cut by 4 bases and J by 8 bases, with 6 bases left in between. The DNA of the CDR3 is TGTGCCAGCAGCTCTTATTATGAGCAGTTCTTC. Translating it yields CASSSYYEQFF.

The V and J genes are TRBV9 and TRBJ1-1; D might be TRBD1 (5 bases). Germline V CDR1 and CDR2: SGDLS, YYNGEE. V dropped 0 bases and J dropped 11 bases, with 14 bases sitting between them. This CDR3 contains 13 residues. The CDR3 nucleotides are TGTGCCAGCAGCGTAGTAGGGGCGGAGACGGCTTTCTTT. This codes for CASSVVGAETAFF.

The sample holds many counts of this clonotype. The chain uses TRBV20-1 and TRBJ1-3; possible D gene TRBD1, 6 bases. V was pared by 2 bases and J by 2 bases, with 13 bases between. This CDR3 comprises 15 residues. Germline CDR1 is DFQATT and CDR2 is SNEGSKA (reference sequence). The CDR3 sequence: CSARPGASPGNTIYF. The CDR3 nucleotides are TGCAGTGCTAGACCAGGGGCGAGCCCTGGAAACACCATATATTTT.

V gene TRBV12-3 or TRBV12-4 combines with J gene TRBJ2-3, with D perhaps TRBD1 or TRBD2 (5 bases each). V was shortened by 6 bases and J by 2 bases, with 15 bases between the two germline ends. The CDR3 loop spans 15 amino acids. In nucleotides, the CDR3 is TGTGCCAGCAGCCCTGTCCGGGGACCCACAGATACGCAGTATTTT. Translated, it gives CASSPVRGPTDTQYF.

This clonotype was counted only a few times. The chain's CDR3 is CASSLGLADVGELFF. Here the CDR3 DNA reads TGTGCCAGCAGCTTAGGGCTAGCGGACGTGGGGGAGCTGTTTTTT. The chain combines TRBV7-9 with TRBJ2-2, with 7 bases fitting TRBD2. The CDR3 is 15 residues long. The germline V gene encodes CDR1 SEHNR and CDR2 FQNEAQ (reference sequence). V was clipped by 1 base and J by 8 bases; unmatched bases: 7.